The rows below give T cell receptor beta chains drawn from one sample of a study of T cells in Graves' hyperthyroidism and ophthalmopathy. One entry per CDR3 protein, called by TCRdb with MiXCR from the multiplex PCR reads. Found here are about 600,000 distinct CDR3 sequences, more than 15% of them singletons; the top ten hold approximately 3.5%. The specimen was blood. All receptors derive from a woman aged 40 to 50 with Graves' ophthalmopathy. Each CDR3 is given with its conserved first and last residue. Fields, in order: V gene, D gene, clone size, J gene, CDR3 protein, CDR3 DNA. The D gene is left open where the match is weak. The listing skips clone size in some rows; elsewhere it reads once, few, many or a size class.

V gene: TRBV4-1; D gene: TRBD1; clone size: .; J gene: TRBJ1-5; CDR3 protein: CASSQGQGPKGNQPQHF; CDR3 DNA: TGCGCCAGCAGCCAAGGACAGGGACCTAAGGGCAATCAGCCCCAGCATTTT
V gene: TRBV9; D gene: .; clone size: many; J gene: TRBJ2-3; CDR3 protein: CASSVVDLDLTQYF; CDR3 DNA: TGTGCCAGCAGCGTAGTCGATTTGGACCTTACGCAGTATTTT
V gene: TRBV6-1; D gene: .; clone size: few; J gene: TRBJ2-5; CDR3 protein: CASSYFAEETQYF; CDR3 DNA: TGTGCCAGCAGTTATTTTGCAGAAGAGACCCAGTACTTC
V gene: TRBV5-1; D gene: .; clone size: many; J gene: TRBJ2-3; CDR3 protein: CASSPDGGDTQYF; CDR3 DNA: TGCGCCAGCAGCCCCGACGGCGGAGATACGCAGTATTTT
V gene: TRBV29-1; D gene: TRBD1; clone size: .; J gene: TRBJ1-2; CDR3 protein: CSVTTDLGGSYTF; CDR3 DNA: TGCAGCGTCACAACAGATCTAGGGGGCAGCTACACCTTC
V gene: TRBV30; D gene: .; clone size: many; J gene: TRBJ2-2; CDR3 protein: CAYSTDSSGELFF; CDR3 DNA: TGTGCCTACTCCACAGATTCCTCCGGGGAGCTGTTTTTT
V gene: TRBV28; D gene: .; clone size: many; J gene: TRBJ1-5; CDR3 protein: CASSSPTSGRVVDTQHF; CDR3 DNA: TGTGCCAGCAGTTCCCCTACTAGCGGGAGGGTCGTAGATACGCAGCATTTT
V gene: TRBV3-1; D gene: .; clone size: many; J gene: TRBJ2-1; CDR3 protein: CASSQYQGRTDNEQFF; CDR3 DNA: TGTGCCAGCAGCCAATATCAGGGGCGCACGGACAATGAGCAGTTCTTC
V gene: TRBV6-1; D gene: .; clone size: many; J gene: TRBJ1-2; CDR3 protein: CASEAALNYGYTF; CDR3 DNA: TGTGCCAGCGAGGCAGCGCTTAACTATGGCTACACCTTC
V gene: TRBV20-1; D gene: TRBD2; clone size: many; J gene: TRBJ2-1; CDR3 protein: CSRSGSGEQFF; CDR3 DNA: TGCAGCCGTAGCGGGAGCGGGGAGCAGTTCTTC
V gene: TRBV5-1; D gene: .; clone size: many; J gene: TRBJ2-5; CDR3 protein: CASSLNVLRETQYF; CDR3 DNA: TGCGCCAGCAGCTTGAATGTCCTCAGAGAGACCCAGTACTTC
V gene: TRBV5-8; D gene: TRBD1; clone size: few; J gene: TRBJ1-4; CDR3 protein: CASSVGQGRSNEKLFF; CDR3 DNA: TGTGCCAGCAGCGTGGGACAGGGGCGCTCTAATGAAAAACTGTTTTTT
V gene: TRBV2; D gene: TRBD2; clone size: many; J gene: TRBJ2-3; CDR3 protein: CASAGGADTQYF; CDR3 DNA: TGTGCCAGCGCGGGAGGGGCTGATACGCAGTATTTT
V gene: TRBV6-1; D gene: TRBD2; clone size: .; J gene: TRBJ2-3; CDR3 protein: CASRAGGGDTQYF; CDR3 DNA: TGTGCCAGCAGGGCGGGGGGGGGAGATACGCAGTATTTT
V gene: TRBV2; D gene: TRBD1; clone size: many; J gene: TRBJ2-1; CDR3 protein: CASGEWQGAPPEQFF; CDR3 DNA: TGTGCCAGCGGGGAGTGGCAGGGGGCGCCCCCCGAGCAGTTCTTC
V gene: TRBV20-1; D gene: .; clone size: .; J gene: TRBJ1-1; CDR3 protein: CSARVGANTEAFF; CDR3 DNA: TGCAGTGCTAGAGTGGGAGCCAACACTGAAGCTTTCTTT
V gene: TRBV18; D gene: TRBD1; clone size: many; J gene: TRBJ2-7; CDR3 protein: CASSRDRGWDEQYF; CDR3 DNA: TGTGCCAGCTCACGGGACAGGGGGTGGGACGAGCAGTACTTC
V gene: TRBV7-8; D gene: .; clone size: few; J gene: TRBJ2-3; CDR3 protein: CASSLETYTDTQYF; CDR3 DNA: TGTGCCAGCAGCTTAGAGACATACACAGATACGCAGTATTTT
V gene: TRBV6-1; D gene: .; clone size: many; J gene: TRBJ1-1; CDR3 protein: CASRQGAEAFF; CDR3 DNA: TGTGCCAGCAGACAGGGCGCTGAAGCTTTCTTT
V gene: TRBV5-1; D gene: TRBD1; clone size: few; J gene: TRBJ2-3; CDR3 protein: CASSFATGPTDTQYF; CDR3 DNA: TGCGCCAGCAGCTTCGCGACAGGGCCCACAGATACGCAGTATTTT
V gene: TRBV19; D gene: .; clone size: few; J gene: TRBJ2-6; CDR3 protein: CASRRTGGGHGSGANVLTF; CDR3 DNA: TGTGCCAGTAGAAGGACAGGTGGGGGGCACGGCTCTGGGGCCAACGTCCTGACTTTC
V gene: TRBV7-9; D gene: .; clone size: .; J gene: TRBJ2-1; CDR3 protein: CASIFEGLPPDVF; CDR3 DNA: TGTGCCAGCATCTTTGAGGGACTCCCCCCCGATGTCTTC
V gene: TRBV5-1; D gene: TRBD1; clone size: many; J gene: TRBJ1-1; CDR3 protein: CASSLQGAIGSEAFF; CDR3 DNA: TGCGCCAGCAGCCTACAGGGGGCGATTGGCTCTGAAGCTTTCTTT
V gene: TRBV7-9; D gene: TRBD1; clone size: few; J gene: TRBJ1-6; CDR3 protein: CASSSRPGQYNSPLHF; CDR3 DNA: TGTGCCAGCAGCTCCCGGCCGGGACAGTATAATTCACCCCTCCACTTT
V gene: TRBV7-2; D gene: TRBD2; clone size: .; J gene: TRBJ2-4; CDR3 protein: CASSLARGSGIFRIQYF; CDR3 DNA: TGTGCCAGCAGCTTAGCCCGGGGTAGCGGGATCTTTCGGATTCAGTACTTC
V gene: TRBV6-1; D gene: TRBD2; clone size: few; J gene: TRBJ2-3; CDR3 protein: CASSPSGGVSDTQYF; CDR3 DNA: TGTGCCAGCAGCCCTAGCGGGGGGGTGTCAGATACGCAGTATTTT
V gene: TRBV6-2/TRBV6-3; D gene: TRBD2; clone size: many; J gene: TRBJ2-7; CDR3 protein: CASSYSSSGSYEQYF; CDR3 DNA: TGTGCCAGCAGTTACTCGTCTAGCGGGTCCTACGAGCAGTACTTC
V gene: TRBV30; D gene: .; clone size: many; J gene: TRBJ1-3; CDR3 protein: CAWSVTVSGNTIYF; CDR3 DNA: TGTGCCTGGAGTGTAACGGTCTCTGGAAACACCATATATTTT
V gene: TRBV6-2/TRBV6-3; D gene: .; clone size: few; J gene: TRBJ2-4; CDR3 protein: CASSIPTHPRDIQYF; CDR3 DNA: TGTGCCAGCAGCATACCGACTCACCCCCGGGACATTCAGTACTTC
V gene: TRBV5-1; D gene: .; clone size: .; J gene: TRBJ2-5; CDR3 protein: CASSPDPTPSQETQYF; CDR3 DNA: TGCGCCAGCAGCCCGGACCCGACCCCCTCCCAAGAGACCCAGTACTTC
V gene: TRBV13; D gene: TRBD1; clone size: .; J gene: TRBJ1-1; CDR3 protein: CASSSRRTGGMNTEAFF; CDR3 DNA: TGTGCCAGCAGCTCCAGAAGGACAGGGGGCATGAACACTGAAGCTTTCTTT
V gene: TRBV15; D gene: .; clone size: .; J gene: TRBJ2-3; CDR3 protein: CATGEGTDTQYF; CDR3 DNA: TGTGCCACCGGGGAGGGCACAGATACGCAGTATTTT
V gene: TRBV5-1; D gene: TRBD2; clone size: .; J gene: TRBJ2-7; CDR3 protein: CASSFLADSYEQYF; CDR3 DNA: TGCGCCAGCAGCTTCCTAGCGGACTCCTACGAGCAGTACTTC
V gene: TRBV7-8; D gene: .; clone size: many; J gene: TRBJ1-2; CDR3 protein: CASSVRDVSYGYTF; CDR3 DNA: TGTGCCAGCAGCGTACGAGACGTCTCCTATGGCTACACCTTC
V gene: TRBV24-1; D gene: .; clone size: once; J gene: TRBJ2-1; CDR3 protein: CATSESTRANEQFF; CDR3 DNA: TGTGCCACCAGTGAGTCGACCCGGGCTAATGAGCAGTTCTTC
V gene: TRBV29-1; D gene: .; clone size: .; J gene: TRBJ2-7; CDR3 protein: CSVELGVGYEQYF; CDR3 DNA: TGCAGCGTTGAGTTAGGCGTTGGCTACGAGCAGTACTTC
V gene: TRBV30; D gene: TRBD1; clone size: .; J gene: TRBJ1-1; CDR3 protein: CAWSVLRGQGTEAFF; CDR3 DNA: TGTGCCTGGAGTGTACTAAGGGGGCAGGGCACTGAAGCTTTCTTT
V gene: TRBV4-1; D gene: .; clone size: .; J gene: TRBJ1-6; CDR3 protein: CASSYGRPGLNSPLHF; CDR3 DNA: TGCGCCAGCAGCTACGGACGTCCGGGCCTAAATTCACCCCTCCACTTT
V gene: TRBV28; D gene: .; clone size: many; J gene: TRBJ2-7; CDR3 protein: CASSGPRGAYEQYF; CDR3 DNA: TGTGCCAGCAGTGGTCCGAGGGGCGCCTACGAGCAGTACTTC
V gene: TRBV6-1; D gene: TRBD2; clone size: .; J gene: TRBJ2-3; CDR3 protein: CASRAGGTDTQYF; CDR3 DNA: TGTGCCAGCAGAGCGGGGGGAACAGATACGCAGTATTTT
V gene: TRBV6-6; D gene: .; clone size: many; J gene: TRBJ1-1; CDR3 protein: CASSYSTSGANTEAFF; CDR3 DNA: TGTGCCAGCAGTTACTCGACCTCAGGGGCGAACACTGAAGCTTTCTTT
V gene: TRBV6-1; D gene: .; clone size: few; J gene: TRBJ2-7; CDR3 protein: CASSEGLYEQYF; CDR3 DNA: TGTGCCAGCAGTGAAGGCCTATACGAGCAGTACTTC
V gene: TRBV18; D gene: .; clone size: many; J gene: TRBJ2-1; CDR3 protein: CASSPLKDSEQFF; CDR3 DNA: TGTGCCAGCTCCCCACTAAAAGATAGTGAGCAGTTCTTC
V gene: TRBV5-1; D gene: .; clone size: many; J gene: TRBJ2-1; CDR3 protein: CASTSARAGRSDEQFF; CDR3 DNA: TGCGCCAGCACTTCCGCAAGGGCAGGGAGAAGTGATGAGCAGTTCTTC
V gene: TRBV15; D gene: .; clone size: many; J gene: TRBJ2-1; CDR3 protein: CATSTRDSSYNEQFF; CDR3 DNA: TGTGCCACCAGCACACGTGATAGCTCCTACAATGAGCAGTTCTTC
V gene: TRBV7-9; D gene: TRBD1; clone size: few; J gene: TRBJ2-7; CDR3 protein: CASSFVRDRNYEQYF; CDR3 DNA: TGTGCCAGCAGCTTTGTCCGGGACAGGAATTACGAGCAGTACTTC
V gene: TRBV27; D gene: .; clone size: .; J gene: TRBJ1-3; CDR3 protein: CASSPTPSGSGNTIYF; CDR3 DNA: .
V gene: TRBV12-3/TRBV12-4; D gene: TRBD1; clone size: many; J gene: TRBJ1-1; CDR3 protein: CASSLVTGVHTEAFF; CDR3 DNA: TGTGCCAGCAGTTTAGTGACAGGGGTTCACACTGAAGCTTTCTTT
V gene: TRBV6-1; D gene: TRBD2; clone size: many; J gene: TRBJ2-7; CDR3 protein: CASSEHPGTSGYEQYF; CDR3 DNA: TGTGCCAGCAGTGAACACCCCGGGACTAGCGGCTACGAGCAGTACTTC
V gene: TRBV5-4; D gene: .; clone size: few; J gene: TRBJ2-3; CDR3 protein: CASSLWGTDSTDTQYF; CDR3 DNA: TGTGCCAGCAGCTTGTGGGGGACCGATAGCACAGATACGCAGTATTTT
V gene: TRBV5-6; D gene: TRBD1; clone size: few; J gene: TRBJ2-7; CDR3 protein: CASSLGVGTGLLARVEQYF; CDR3 DNA: TGTGCCAGCAGCTTGGGCGTTGGGACAGGCCTTTTGGCTCGTGTCGAGCAGTACTTC
V gene: TRBV14; D gene: TRBD2; clone size: few; J gene: TRBJ2-1; CDR3 protein: CASSSRLAGGPGNEQFF; CDR3 DNA: TGTGCCAGCAGTTCAAGACTAGCGGGAGGGCCAGGCAATGAGCAGTTCTTC
V gene: TRBV10-2; D gene: TRBD2; clone size: .; J gene: TRBJ2-1; CDR3 protein: CASSEAPGLAGRVNNEQFF; CDR3 DNA: TGCGCCAGCAGTGAAGCCCCCGGACTAGCGGGGAGGGTGAACAATGAGCAGTTCTTC
V gene: TRBV29-1; D gene: .; clone size: .; J gene: TRBJ1-1; CDR3 protein: CSVDRASREAFF; CDR3 DNA: TGCAGCGTTGACCGGGCCAGTCGTGAAGCTTTCTTT
V gene: TRBV5-5; D gene: TRBD1; clone size: many; J gene: TRBJ2-1; CDR3 protein: CASSWRDRVAEQFF; CDR3 DNA: TGTGCCAGCAGCTGGCGGGACAGGGTCGCTGAGCAGTTCTTC
V gene: TRBV20-1; D gene: .; clone size: many; J gene: TRBJ2-3; CDR3 protein: CSAGTSTDTQYF; CDR3 DNA: TGCAGTGCCGGGACTAGCACAGATACGCAGTATTTT
V gene: TRBV19; D gene: .; clone size: .; J gene: TRBJ1-1; CDR3 protein: CASSIQRPNTEAFF; CDR3 DNA: TGTGCCAGTAGTATACAACGGCCGAACACTGAAGCTTTCTTT
V gene: TRBV20-1; D gene: TRBD1; clone size: .; J gene: TRBJ2-4; CDR3 protein: CSARAGQEIAKNIQYF; CDR3 DNA: TGCAGTGCCAGAGCAGGACAGGAGATAGCCAAAAACATTCAGTACTTC
V gene: TRBV7-7; D gene: TRBD1; clone size: many; J gene: TRBJ2-5; CDR3 protein: CASSPTGASRETQYF; CDR3 DNA: TGTGCTAGCAGCCCAACAGGGGCGAGTAGGGAGACCCAGTACTTC